The rows below give T cell receptor beta chains drawn from one sample of a study of CD8 T cells in ankylosing spondylitis. TCRdb ran MiXCR on the 5' RACE reads and lists one entry per CDR3 protein. The table records hundreds of thousands of distinct CDR3 sequences, 20% to 25% of them present only once. Specimen: blood, either unsorted or a sorted T cell fraction (not recorded which). These receptors were collected from a male donor with ankylosing spondylitis or in good health (not recorded which). Both conserved end residues are part of each CDR3. The D gene is left open where the match is weak. Some rows have no size entry. The others give once, few or many, or a class for an expanded clone.

j_call clone_size d_call v_call cdr3_nt cdr3_aa
TRBJ2-1 - - TRBV12-3/TRBV12-4 TGTGCCAGCAGCGGCTCCTCCGGCAATGAGCAGTTCTTC CASSGSSGNEQFF
TRBJ2-7 - - TRBV7-9 TGTGCCAGCAGCGTGGGAGAGGACCCCTACGAGCAGTACTTC CASSVGEDPYEQYF
TRBJ2-4 - - TRBV5-6 TGTGCCAGCAGCTTGGTACAGGGTGGGAGTATGTACTTC CASSLVQGGSMYF
TRBJ2-3 - - TRBV27 TGTGCCAGCAGTTTTCGGCCCGATACGCAGTATTTT CASSFRPDTQYF
TRBJ2-5 - TRBD2 TRBV29-1 TGCAGCGTTGAAGATGGTCGACTAGCGGGGGAGGAGACCCAGTACTTC CSVEDGRLAGEETQYF
TRBJ2-7 - - TRBV6-5 TGTGCCAGCAGTTACTCTGCGACAGGCTCTCGCTACGAGCAGTACTTC CASSYSATGSRYEQYF
TRBJ2-3 - TRBD1 TRBV7-9 TGTGCCAGCAGCGGGACAGGGGAGTTAGATACGCAGTATTTT CASSGTGELDTQYF
TRBJ2-3 - TRBD2 TRBV12-3/TRBV12-4 TGTGCCAGTAAGACTAGCGGGGGGCCCATAGGTACGCAGTATTTT CASKTSGGPIGTQYF
TRBJ2-7 - - TRBV7-9 TGTGCCAGCAGCCCCATTCTCACGGCGAGCTCCTACGAGCAGTACTTC CASSPILTASSYEQYF
TRBJ2-7 many - TRBV7-9 TGTGCCAGCAGCGGGGGGATAACTCCGACCTACGAGCAGTACTTC CASSGGITPTYEQYF
TRBJ2-7 few TRBD1 TRBV5-1 TGCGCCAGCAGCGTAACAGGGGGCTCCTCCCTGCGGGAGCAGTACTTC CASSVTGGSSLREQYF
TRBJ1-4 - - TRBV21-1 TGTTGCGGAGAGCGTAATGAAAAACTGTTTTTT CCGERNEKLFF
TRBJ2-1 - - TRBV7-6 TGTGCCAGCAGCGAGCTAGGGCTTGAGCAGTTCTTC CASSELGLEQFF
TRBJ2-1 few - TRBV12-3/TRBV12-4 TGTGCCAGCAGTTTTCTTCGTAATGAGCAGTTCTTC CASSFLRNEQFF
TRBJ1-1 many TRBD1 TRBV27 TGTGCCAGCATTTTACCAGGACAGGGAACTTTCTTT CASILPGQGTFF
TRBJ2-7 - TRBD2 TRBV4-1 TGCGCCAGCAGCCAGAAGGGAGCCGGACTAGCGAACGACGAGCAGTACTTC CASSQKGAGLANDEQYF
TRBJ2-3 few - TRBV20-1 TGCAGTGCTATGGCCCTGCGGGGCACAGATACGCAGTATTTT CSAMALRGTDTQYF
TRBJ2-5 - TRBD2 TRBV2 TGTGCCAGTTCTAGCGGGGGCCAAGAGACCCAGTACTTC CASSSGGQETQYF
TRBJ2-4 few TRBD1 TRBV2 TGTGCCAGCAGTGAAGCTCGGACAGGGGATAACATTCAGTACTTC CASSEARTGDNIQYF
TRBJ2-2 - - TRBV11-2 TGTGCCAGCAGCTCCGGGGTCTACACCGGGGAGCTGTTTTTT CASSSGVYTGELFF
TRBJ2-5 few TRBD2 TRBV12-3/TRBV12-4 TGTGCCAGCAGTGGGGGACTAGATAAGACCCAGTACTTC CASSGGLDKTQYF
TRBJ2-7 many - TRBV29-1 TGCAGCGCCGTGGCGGCTACTATCTCCTACGAGCAGTACTTC CSAVAATISYEQYF
TRBJ2-7 - - TRBV3-1 TGTGCCAGCAGCCAAGACTTGGGACGATTCTACGAGCAGTACTTC CASSQDLGRFYEQYF
TRBJ2-7 - TRBD1 TRBV6-5 TGTGCCAGCATGAGGGGGCATGAGCAGTACTTC CASMRGHEQYF
TRBJ2-1 few - TRBV27 TGTGCCAGCAGTTATCCACAGGGGGGGATCAATGAGCAGTTCTTC CASSYPQGGINEQFF
TRBJ2-3 - - TRBV30 TGTGCCTGGAGCGTAGACACAGGGAGAGATACGCAGTATTTT CAWSVDTGRDTQYF
TRBJ1-1 - - TRBV5-1 TGCGCCAGCAGCCCCGGGGGCGAAAACACTGAAGCTTTCTTT CASSPGGENTEAFF
TRBJ2-5 - - TRBV4-1 TGTGCCAGCAGCCAGGAGCCTGGGGCGGAGACCCAGTACTTC CASSQEPGAETQYF
TRBJ2-2 - - TRBV2 TGTGCCAGCAGTACCCTAGGGGGGCCGAACACCGGGGAGCTGTTTTTT CASSTLGGPNTGELFF
TRBJ2-7 - TRBD2 TRBV12-3/TRBV12-4 TGTGCCAGCAGCCCCGGGACTAGCGGGGGAACCGCCTACGAGCAGTACTTC CASSPGTSGGTAYEQYF
TRBJ2-3 few - TRBV5-1 TGCGCCAGCAGCTTTATATCAGGGGAGGTCCCAGATACGCAGTATTTT CASSFISGEVPDTQYF
TRBJ2-2 - - TRBV9 TGTGCCAGCAGCCCCTACACGGAAAACACCGGGGAGCTGTTTTTT CASSPYTENTGELFF
TRBJ2-7 few TRBD1 TRBV28 TGTGCCAGCAGAAGGACAGGTAGCCCCTACGAGCAGTACTTC CASRRTGSPYEQYF
TRBJ2-7 - - TRBV18 TGTGCCAGCTCACCGGACAGAAACTCCTACGAGCAGTACTTC CASSPDRNSYEQYF
TRBJ1-6 few - TRBV6-1 TGTGCCAGCAGAGCCGGGACGGAATATTCACCCCTCCACTTT CASRAGTEYSPLHF
TRBJ2-3 - TRBD2 TRBV28 TGTGCCAGCAGTAGACGGACTAGTCTGACAGATACGCAGTATTTT CASSRRTSLTDTQYF
TRBJ2-1 few TRBD2 TRBV29-1 TGCAGCGCCTCCGGACTAGTACTTACTACAACAAATGAGCAGTTCTTC CSASGLVLTTTNEQFF
TRBJ2-3 - TRBD2 TRBV4-1 TGCGCCACTTCCGAGGTGCGGGGGATAGGCGATACGCAGTATTTT CATSEVRGIGDTQYF
TRBJ2-1 few TRBD1 TRBV6-4 TGTGCCAGCAGTGAGACAGGGCCCCTCGGTGAGCAGTTCTTC CASSETGPLGEQFF
TRBJ2-1 - - TRBV19 TGTGCCAGTAGTCCCCAGGAAGCCAATGAGCAGTTCTTC CASSPQEANEQFF
TRBJ2-2 - - TRBV7-2 TGTGCCAGCAGCTTATATCAGGGAGCGAACACCGGGGAGCTGTTTTTT CASSLYQGANTGELFF